Shown below are 9 T cell receptor beta chains from a single sample sequenced in a study of T cell repertoires in ileal Crohn's disease. The repertoire was sequenced with immunoSEQ multiplex PCR; TCRdb's copy has only in-frame clones and lacks some. The sample includes about 13,000 clones, about 73% of them seen just once. The sequenced sample was ileal tissue. Receptor source: an adult with Crohn's disease.

The sample holds one count of this clone. The rearrangement joins TRBV27 to TRBJ1-5, with D unclear. Per germline, CDR1 MNHEY and CDR2 SMNVEV (reference sequence). V was pared by 5 bases and J by 12 bases, with 17 bases between. The CDR3 contains 13 residues. DNA for the CDR3: TGTGCCAGCAGTCCCCCGGACCCGATAATCCAGCATTTT. Protein sequence: CASSPPDPIIQHF.

This chain joins TRBV2 and TRBJ1-2, with D hard to call. The CDR3 extends over 13 amino acids. CDR1 and CDR2 from the germline V gene are SNHLY and FYNNEI. V dropped 9 bases and J dropped 2 bases, with 13 bases sitting between them. CDR3 DNA: TGTGCCAGTGGAGGGCTACCCAACTATGGCTACACCTTC. As protein: CASGGLPNYGYTF.

This chain connects TRBV6-5 to TRBJ1-2, with D possibly TRBD1 on 6 matching bases. V was trimmed by 7 bases and J by 6 bases, leaving 21 bases between them. The CDR3 extends over 15 amino acids. The germline V gene has CDR1 MNHEY and CDR2 SVGAGI. The CDR3 DNA follows: TGTGCCAGCACCACCCGCCACAGGGAATCCGATGGCTACACCTTC. This codes for CASTTRHRESDGYTF.

The V call is TRBV28, the J call TRBJ1-6, with TRBD1 as a possible D gene (5 bases). The V and J ends lost 4 bases and 10 bases respectively, with 20 bases between them. Germline CDR1 and CDR2: MDHEN and SYDVKM. This CDR3 is 16 amino acids long. CDR3 nucleotides: TGTGCCAGCAGTTCCACGGGGGTTCTTGGTTGGTCACCCCTCCACTTT. Amino acid sequence: CASSSTGVLGWSPLHF.

This chain connects TRBV30 to TRBJ2-4; 8 bases match TRBD2. Germline V CDR1 and CDR2: GTSNPN, SVGIG (reference sequence). Unmatched junction bases numbered 2, after V lost 1 base and J lost 0 bases. The CDR3 consists of 15 residues. The CDR3 DNA sequence: TGTGCCTGGAGTGAGCGGGAGCTAGCCAAAAACATTCAGTACTTC. Its translation is CAWSERELAKNIQYF.

This chain connects TRBV2 to TRBJ2-7; tentative D call: TRBD1 (6 bases). The CDR3 sequence is 12 residues long. Trimming left V 8 bases short and J 2 bases short, with 10 bases between. CDR1 and CDR2 from the germline V gene are SNHLY and FYNNEI. The CDR3 nucleotides read TGTGCCAGCGCGAACAGGGCCTACGAGCAGTACTTC. It yields the protein CASANRAYEQYF.

This chain uses TRBV11-1 with TRBJ2-7; 14 bases match TRBD2. The germline V gene has CDR1 SGHAT and CDR2 FQDESV (reference sequence). This CDR3 is built from 17 residues. After removal of 3 bases from V and 3 bases from J, the junction contained 7 bases not matched to a gene. The DNA for the CDR3 is TGTGCCAGCAGCTTGTCTTCCGGGACTAGCGGGGGCTACGAGCAGTACTTC. Amino acids: CASSLSSGTSGGYEQYF.

The chain joins TRBV10-2 to TRBJ2-2; D may match TRBD1 or TRBD2 (5 bases each). Deletions cut 7 bases from V and 0 bases from J, with 18 bases between. The CDR3 spans 17 residues. From germline, CDR1 is WSHSY and CDR2 SAAADI. The CDR3 protein is CASTLSSGTANTGELFF. The DNA for the CDR3 is TGCGCCAGCACTTTATCGTCCGGGACGGCGAACACCGGGGAGCTGTTTTTT.

The chain recombines TRBV7-6 with TRBJ1-2; D call uncertain. V was trimmed by 4 bases and J by 2 bases, leaving 11 bases between them. This CDR3 has 14 amino acids. The germline gives CDR1 SGHVS, CDR2 FNYEAQ. This CDR3 is CASSYVATNYGYTF. The CDR3 region has the DNA TGTGCCAGCAGCTATGTGGCTACCAACTATGGCTACACCTTC.